This T cell receptor beta chain was retrieved from a study of naive and memory T cell subsets. As for this clonotype: Its antigen remains unknown.

Trimming pared 5 bases from V and 2 bases from J, leaving 13 bases between. The CDR3 covers 15 residues. Germline loops: CDR1 PRHDT, CDR2 FYEKMQ (reference sequence). Whole-study findings and limits: Gini index rose across naive, CM, EM and EMRA in CD4 and CD8.

Overnight CMV lysate stimulation of fresh PBMCs defined donor CMV status by CD4+ IFNgamma. Both TRBC1 and TRBC2 were covered by a beta constant-region primer of two equimolar oligonucleotides. Ligated cDNA was amplified by four rounds of PCR with nested alpha and beta constant-region primers and SP2. One entry per CDR3 protein, called by TCRdb with MiXCR from the UMI-ligation and nested PCR reads. Of 17,000 or so distinct CDR3 sequences listed, roughly 8.7% are singletons. This TCR derives from a human donor in good health. The chain couples TRBV13 to TRBJ1-3; D ambiguous. What was sequenced was central memory CD8+ T cells from blood. The CDR3 reads CASSPSIWAGNTIYF. In nucleotides, the CDR3 is TGTGCCAGCAGCCCGTCGATATGGGCTGGAAACACCATATATTTT.